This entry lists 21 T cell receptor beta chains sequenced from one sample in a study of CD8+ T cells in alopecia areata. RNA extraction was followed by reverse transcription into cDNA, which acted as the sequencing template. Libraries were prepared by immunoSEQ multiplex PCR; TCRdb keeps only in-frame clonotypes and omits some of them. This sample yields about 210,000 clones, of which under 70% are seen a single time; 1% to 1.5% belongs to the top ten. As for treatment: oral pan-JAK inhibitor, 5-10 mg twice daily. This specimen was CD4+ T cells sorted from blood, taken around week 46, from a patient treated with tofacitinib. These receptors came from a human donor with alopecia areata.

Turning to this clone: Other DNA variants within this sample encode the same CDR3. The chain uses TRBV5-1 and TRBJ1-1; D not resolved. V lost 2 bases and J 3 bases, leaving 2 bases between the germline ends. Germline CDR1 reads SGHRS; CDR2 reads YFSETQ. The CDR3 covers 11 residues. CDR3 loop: CASSLDTEAFF. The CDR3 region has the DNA TGCGCCAGCAGCTTAGACACTGAAGCTTTCTTT.

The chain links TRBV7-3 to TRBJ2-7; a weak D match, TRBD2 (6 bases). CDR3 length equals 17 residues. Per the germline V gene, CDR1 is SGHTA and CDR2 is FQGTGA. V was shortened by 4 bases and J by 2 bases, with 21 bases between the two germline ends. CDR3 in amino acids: CASSSLAEAGKTYEQYF. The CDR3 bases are TGTGCCAGCAGCTCCCTAGCTGAAGCGGGCAAGACCTACGAGCAGTACTTC.

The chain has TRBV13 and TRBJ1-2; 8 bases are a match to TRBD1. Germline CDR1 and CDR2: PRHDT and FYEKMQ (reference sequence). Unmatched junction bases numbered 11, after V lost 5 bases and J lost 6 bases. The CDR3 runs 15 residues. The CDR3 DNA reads TGTGCCAGCAGCACTTTCGGACAGGGACTGCATGGCTACACCTTC. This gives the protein CASSTFGQGLHGYTF.

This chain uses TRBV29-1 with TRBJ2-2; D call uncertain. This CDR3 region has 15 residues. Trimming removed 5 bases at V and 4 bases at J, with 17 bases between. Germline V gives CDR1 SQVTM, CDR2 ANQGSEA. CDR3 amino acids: CSVSRLTSGTGELFF. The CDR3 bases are TGCAGCGTTAGCCGCCTCACCTCGGGCACCGGGGAGCTGTTTTTT.

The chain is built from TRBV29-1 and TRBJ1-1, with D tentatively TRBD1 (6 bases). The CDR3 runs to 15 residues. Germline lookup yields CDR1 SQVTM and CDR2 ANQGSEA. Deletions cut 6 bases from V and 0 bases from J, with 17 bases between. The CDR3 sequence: CSVHGQSNMNTEAFF. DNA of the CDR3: TGCAGCGTCCATGGACAGAGTAACATGAACACTGAAGCTTTCTTT. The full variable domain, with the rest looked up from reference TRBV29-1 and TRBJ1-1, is SAVISQKPSRDICQRGTSLTIQCQVDSQVTMMFWYRQQPGQSLTLIATANQGSEATYESGFVIDKFPISRPNLTFSTLTVSNMSPEDSSIYLCSVHGQSNMNTEAFFGQGTRLTVV.

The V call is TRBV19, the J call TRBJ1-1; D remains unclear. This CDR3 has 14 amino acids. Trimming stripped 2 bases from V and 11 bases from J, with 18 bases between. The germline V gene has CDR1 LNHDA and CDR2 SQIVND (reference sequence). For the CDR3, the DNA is TGTGCCAGTAGTATACCGCCCCACACTGAATGGGCTTTCTTT. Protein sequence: CASSIPPHTEWAFF.

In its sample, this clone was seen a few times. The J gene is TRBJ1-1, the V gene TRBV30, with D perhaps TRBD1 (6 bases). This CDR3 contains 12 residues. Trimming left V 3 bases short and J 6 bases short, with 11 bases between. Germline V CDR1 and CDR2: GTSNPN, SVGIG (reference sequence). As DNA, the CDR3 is TGTGCCTGGAGATGGACAGAGTCTGAAGCTTTCTTT. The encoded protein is CAWRWTESEAFF.

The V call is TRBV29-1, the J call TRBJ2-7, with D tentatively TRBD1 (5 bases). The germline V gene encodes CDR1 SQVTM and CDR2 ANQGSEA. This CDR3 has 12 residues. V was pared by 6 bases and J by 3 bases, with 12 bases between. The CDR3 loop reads CSVQGSGYEQYF. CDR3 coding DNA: TGCAGCGTGCAGGGAAGTGGCTACGAGCAGTACTTC.

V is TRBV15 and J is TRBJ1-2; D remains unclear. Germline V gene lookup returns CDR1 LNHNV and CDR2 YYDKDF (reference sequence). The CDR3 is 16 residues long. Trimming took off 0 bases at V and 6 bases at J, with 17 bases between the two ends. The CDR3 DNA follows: TGTGCCACCAGCAGAGATTCCCCGGGGATAGAGGATGGCTACACCTTC. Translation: CATSRDSPGIEDGYTF.

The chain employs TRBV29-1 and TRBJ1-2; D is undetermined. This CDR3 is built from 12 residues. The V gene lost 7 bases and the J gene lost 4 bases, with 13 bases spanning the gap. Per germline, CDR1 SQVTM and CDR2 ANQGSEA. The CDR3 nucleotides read TGCAGCGGGGGAGAAGGAGGCTATGGCTACACCTTC. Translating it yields CSGGEGGYGYTF.

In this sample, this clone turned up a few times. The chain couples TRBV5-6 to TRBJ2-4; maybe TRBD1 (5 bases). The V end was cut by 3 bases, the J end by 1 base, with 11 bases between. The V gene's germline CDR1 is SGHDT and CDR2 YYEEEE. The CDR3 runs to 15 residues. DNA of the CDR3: TGTGCCAGCAGCTCCAGGGATCTTGCCAAAAACATTCAGTACTTC. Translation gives CASSSRDLAKNIQYF.

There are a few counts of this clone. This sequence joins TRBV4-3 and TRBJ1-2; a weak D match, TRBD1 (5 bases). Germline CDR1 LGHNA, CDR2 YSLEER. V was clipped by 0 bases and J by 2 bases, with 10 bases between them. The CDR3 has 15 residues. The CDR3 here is CASSQDSDKNYGYTF. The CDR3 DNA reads TGCGCCAGCAGCCAAGATTCGGACAAGAACTATGGCTACACCTTC.

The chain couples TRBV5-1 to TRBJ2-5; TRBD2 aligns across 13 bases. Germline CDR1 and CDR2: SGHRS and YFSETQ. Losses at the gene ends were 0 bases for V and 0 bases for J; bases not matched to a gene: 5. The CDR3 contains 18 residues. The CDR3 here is CASSLGTSGGRYQETQYF. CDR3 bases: TGCGCCAGCAGCTTGGGGACTAGCGGGGGCCGGTACCAAGAGACCCAGTACTTC.

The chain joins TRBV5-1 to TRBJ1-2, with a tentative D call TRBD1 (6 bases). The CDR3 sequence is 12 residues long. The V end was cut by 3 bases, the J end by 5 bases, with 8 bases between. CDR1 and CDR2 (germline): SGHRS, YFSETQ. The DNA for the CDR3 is TGCGCCAGCAGCTCAGGGGAGTATGGCTACACCTTC. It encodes CASSSGEYGYTF.

The CDR3 region is CASRDRPPSYNEQFF. The CDR3, as DNA: TGTGCCAGCAGGGATAGACCCCCATCCTACAATGAGCAGTTCTTC. This sequence joins TRBV27 and TRBJ2-1; D not resolved. The length of the CDR3 is 15 residues. Germline V gives CDR1 MNHEY, CDR2 SMNVEV (reference sequence). V was cut by 6 bases and J by 1 base, with 13 bases left in between.

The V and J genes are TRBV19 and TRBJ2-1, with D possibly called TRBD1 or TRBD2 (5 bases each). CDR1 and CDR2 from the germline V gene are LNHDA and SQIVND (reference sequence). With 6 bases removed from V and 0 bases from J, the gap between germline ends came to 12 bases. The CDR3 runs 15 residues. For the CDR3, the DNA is TGTGCCAGTAGGGGGACCTTGAGCTCCTACAATGAGCAGTTCTTC. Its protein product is CASRGTLSSYNEQFF. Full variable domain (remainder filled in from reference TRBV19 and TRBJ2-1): DGGITQSPKYLFRKEGQNVTLSCEQNLNHDAMYWYRQDPGQGLRLIYYSQIVNDFQKGDIAEGYSVSREKKESFPLTVTSAQKNPTAFYLCASRGTLSSYNEQFFGPGTRLTVL.

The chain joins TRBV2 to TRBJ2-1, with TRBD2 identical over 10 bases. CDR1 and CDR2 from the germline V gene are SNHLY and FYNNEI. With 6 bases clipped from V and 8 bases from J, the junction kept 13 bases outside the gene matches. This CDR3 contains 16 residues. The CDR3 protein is CASRRERGGRSDEQFF. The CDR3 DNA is TGTGCCAGCAGGAGGGAGCGGGGGGGCCGTTCTGATGAGCAGTTCTTC.

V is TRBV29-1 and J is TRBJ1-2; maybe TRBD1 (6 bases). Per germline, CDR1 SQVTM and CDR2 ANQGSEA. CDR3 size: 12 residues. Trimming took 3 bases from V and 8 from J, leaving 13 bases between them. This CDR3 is CSVDRGRMGYTF. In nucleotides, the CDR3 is TGCAGCGTTGACAGGGGAAGAATGGGCTACACCTTC. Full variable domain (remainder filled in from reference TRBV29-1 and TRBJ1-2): SAVISQKPSRDICQRGTSLTIQCQVDSQVTMMFWYRQQPGQSLTLIATANQGSEATYESGFVIDKFPISRPNLTFSTLTVSNMSPEDSSIYLCSVDRGRMGYTFGSGTRLTVV.

The CDR3 DNA sequence: TGTGCCAGCATCTCAGGGATGATTAACTATGGCTACACCTTC. Its protein product is CASISGMINYGYTF. This rearrangement joins TRBV2 to TRBJ1-2, with TRBD1 as a possible D gene (5 bases). V lost 7 bases and J lost 1, with 13 bases in between. The CDR3 extends over 14 amino acids. In germline, CDR1 is SNHLY, CDR2 FYNNEI. Supplemented by reference TRBV2 and TRBJ1-2, the full variable domain reads EPEVTQTPSHQVTQMGQEVILRCVPISNHLYFYWYRQILGQKVEFLVSFYNNEISEKSEIFDDQFSVERPDGSNFTLKIRSTKLEDSAMYFCASISGMINYGYTFGSGTRLTVV.

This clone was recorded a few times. CDR3 sequence (DNA): TGCAGCGTCCTAGGACAGGGGGTAACCGGGGAGCTGTTTTTT. Translation gives CSVLGQGVTGELFF. The chain is built from TRBV29-1 and TRBJ2-2, with 10 bases aligning to TRBD1. The CDR3 sequence is 14 residues long. The V and J ends lost 6 bases and 5 bases, in that order; junction bases with no gene match: 6. Germline CDR1 reads SQVTM; CDR2 reads ANQGSEA.

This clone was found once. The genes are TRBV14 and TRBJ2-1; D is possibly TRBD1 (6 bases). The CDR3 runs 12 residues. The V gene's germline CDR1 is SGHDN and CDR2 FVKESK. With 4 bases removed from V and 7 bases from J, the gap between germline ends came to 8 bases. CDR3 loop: CASSPQGNEQFF. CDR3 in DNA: TGTGCCAGCAGCCCCCAGGGGAATGAGCAGTTCTTC.